One sample yielded the 25 T cell receptor beta chains listed below, sequenced in a study of blood T cell repertoires in COVID-19. The assay was immunoSEQ multiplex PCR, and TCRdb's table has in-frame clones only and misses some. Of roughly 60,000 clones in the sample, 75% to 85% were seen once. Sequences were obtained from peripheral blood. The receptors stem from a man aged 80 or over with acute or convalescent COVID-19.

V gene TRBV3-1 (or the pseudogene TRBV3-2) combines with J gene TRBJ2-1; 10 nucleotides align to TRBD1. V gave up 7 bases and J gave up 6 bases; unmatched junction bases: 6. The germline CDR1 and CDR2 sequences are LGHDT and YNNKEL (reference sequence). This CDR3 comprises 14 residues. CDR3 region: CASTGQGMVNEQFF. The CDR3 nucleotides read TGTGCCAGCACGGGACAGGGGATGGTCAATGAGCAGTTCTTC.

The J gene is TRBJ2-7, the V gene TRBV27, with 7 bases fitting TRBD2. In germline, CDR1 is MNHEY, CDR2 SMNVEV (reference sequence). This CDR3 is built from 16 residues. J was trimmed by 2 bases and V by 0 bases; bases with no gene match: 7. Written as DNA, the CDR3 is TGTGCCAGCAGTTTATCGGGAGCGGGGATCGCCTACGAGCAGTACTTC. It is translated as CASSLSGAGIAYEQYF.

This chain links TRBV3-1 (or the pseudogene TRBV3-2) with TRBJ1-6; no clear D. Trimming pared 1 base from V and 9 bases from J, leaving 13 bases between. CDR1 is LGHDT, CDR2 YNNKEL, per germline (reference sequence). CDR3 length: 15 residues. In DNA form, the CDR3 reads TGTGCCAGCAGCCAAGGAACCCGACGGAGTTCACCCCTCCACTTT. This encodes CASSQGTRRSSPLHF.

The chain carries TRBV18 and TRBJ1-1; TRBD1 matches 7 bases. This CDR3 is built from 15 residues. CDR1 KGHSH and CDR2 LQKENI come from the germline V gene. J gave up 5 bases and V 2 bases, and 8 bases lay outside the gene matches. CDR3 bases: TGTGCCAGCTCACCAAGACAGGGCCGGTGGACTGAAGCTTTCTTT. Translating gives CASSPRQGRWTEAFF.

The rearrangement links TRBV19 to TRBJ2-5; D is possibly TRBD2 (7 bases). The CDR3 has 15 residues. V was pared by 0 bases and J by 5 bases, with 13 bases between. Germline CDR1 is LNHDA and CDR2 is SQIVND (reference sequence). The CDR3 DNA follows: TGTGCCAGTAGTATAGAGGGGGGGGCCGGTGAGACCCAGTACTTC. This sequence encodes CASSIEGGAGETQYF.

The CDR3 region is CASTNPDRGDYEQYF. CDR3 coding DNA: TGTGCCAGCACCAACCCGGACAGGGGGGATTACGAGCAGTACTTC. This chain links TRBV6-6 with TRBJ2-7, with 10 nucleotides matching TRBD1. This CDR3 is built from 15 residues. The V gene end was trimmed by 7 bases and the J gene end by 4 bases; junction bases not matched to a gene: 10. Germline assignment: CDR1 MNHNY and CDR2 SVGAGI (reference sequence).

The CDR3 DNA reads as TGTGCCAGCAGCTTAGTTCCGAGCGATAAAGAGACCCAGTACTTC. This encodes CASSLVPSDKETQYF. The chain joins TRBV7-2 to TRBJ2-5; the D is unclear. CDR3 size: 15 residues. V lost 1 base and J lost 3, with 12 bases in between. Germline values: CDR1 SGHTA, CDR2 FQGNSA.

The chain employs TRBV5-8 and TRBJ1-1, with unresolved D. Germline V gene sequence: CDR1 SGHTS, CDR2 YDEGEE. The CDR3 consists of 13 residues. The germline V and J ends were trimmed by 1 base and 4 bases, with 8 bases remaining between them. The CDR3 DNA reads as TGTGCCAGCAGCTTGTCCTGGAGCACTGAAGCTTTCTTT. Translation: CASSLSWSTEAFF.

This clone has a handful of counts. The chain employs TRBV7-8 and TRBJ1-1; 9 nucleotides align to TRBD1. This CDR3 is 15 amino acids long. Trimming cost V 0 bases and J 5 bases; bases outside gene matches: 4. Germline V lookup: CDR1 SGHVS, CDR2 FQNEAQ. CDR3 coding DNA: TGTGCCAGCAGCTTAGCGTTAGGGACAGGGACTGAAGCTTTCTTT. This gives the protein CASSLALGTGTEAFF.

This sequence joins TRBV5-4 and TRBJ2-3, with 9 bases matching TRBD2. The CDR3 is 15 residues long. The ends lost 3 bases at V and 4 bases at J; junction bases unmatched: 6. Germline assignment: CDR1 SGHNT and CDR2 YYREEE (reference sequence). CDR3 bases: TGTGCCAGCAGCTCCGGGACTAGCCGCTCAGATACGCAGTATTTT. Its protein product is CASSSGTSRSDTQYF.

This clone was counted a few times. This chain links TRBV5-1 with TRBJ2-1; 11 bases agree with TRBD2. CDR3 length: 15 amino acids. Germline lookup yields CDR1 SGHRS and CDR2 YFSETQ. J lost 4 bases, V lost 4 bases, and 4 bases had no gene match. The CDR3 DNA sequence: TGCGCCAGCAGCGCAACTAGCGGGGGATACAATGAGCAGTTCTTC. This codes for CASSATSGGYNEQFF.

V gene TRBV7-6 combines with J gene TRBJ1-2; 9 bases map to TRBD1. This CDR3 region has 18 residues. The ends lost 5 bases at V and 7 bases at J; junction bases unmatched: 20. Germline V gene data show CDR1 as SGHVS and CDR2 as FNYEAQ. The CDR3 coding sequence is TGTGCCAGCAGCCGAAATATCGTCCGAACAGGGGGCGCAGGTGGCTACACCTTC. This translates into CASSRNIVRTGGAGGYTF. Using reference TRBV7-6 and TRBJ1-2 for the parts outside the CDR3, the full variable domain is GAGVSQSPRYKVTKRGQDVALRCDPISGHVSLYWYRQALGQGPEFLTYFNYEAQQDKSGLPNDRFSAERPEGSISTLTIQRTEQRDSAMYRCASSRNIVRTGGAGGYTFGSGTRLTVV.

The sample holds many counts of this clone. The chain uses TRBV2 and TRBJ2-5, with 13 bases identical to TRBD2. V shed 6 bases and J 5 bases; nucleotides not matched to a gene: 3. The CDR3 covers 14 residues. CDR1 SNHLY and CDR2 FYNNEI come from the germline V gene. The CDR3, as DNA: TGTGCCAGCAGCGAGACTAGCGGGGGGGAGACCCAGTACTTC. Translated, it gives CASSETSGGETQYF.

V gene TRBV2 combines with J gene TRBJ1-2; 7 bases fit TRBD1. CDR3 length equals 15 residues. Per germline, CDR1 SNHLY and CDR2 FYNNEI. V lost 5 bases to trimming and J lost 5 bases; unmatched junction nucleotides: 11. The CDR3 is CASSPTGTAPYGYTF. The CDR3 DNA is TGTGCCAGCAGTCCTACGGGGACAGCACCTTATGGCTACACCTTC.

This clone was picked up one time. The chain recombines TRBV7-3 with TRBJ1-2; 9 bases are shared with TRBD1. J gave up 1 base and V 5 bases, and 11 bases lay outside the gene matches. Germline CDR1 reads SGHTA; CDR2 reads FQGTGA. The CDR3 has 17 amino acids. The DNA for the CDR3 is TGTGCCAGCAGCCCCGGGACAGGGACTTGGGATAACTATGGCTACACCTTC. This translates into CASSPGTGTWDNYGYTF.

This rearrangement joins TRBV7-9 to TRBJ2-5; TRBD2 matches 14 bases. The germline gives CDR1 SEHNR, CDR2 FQNEAQ (reference sequence). CDR3 length: 17 residues. The junction had 7 bases not matched to a gene; V was cut back by 4 bases and J by 3 bases. This chain's CDR3 is CASSSDMGLAGEETQYF. The CDR3 DNA reads TGTGCCAGCAGCTCCGACATGGGACTAGCGGGAGAAGAGACCCAGTACTTC.

This clone has just one count. The genes are TRBV6-4 and TRBJ1-5; the D gene is possibly TRBD1 (6 bases). This CDR3 contains 16 residues. Germline loops: CDR1 MRHNA, CDR2 SNTAGT. Trimming removed 0 bases from V and 6 bases from J, with 15 bases in between. CDR3 sequence reads: CASSDSTRGARQPQHF. The CDR3 DNA reads TGTGCCAGCAGTGACTCGACCAGGGGCGCCCGTCAGCCCCAGCATTTT.

This chain connects TRBV6-5 to TRBJ2-1; TRBD2 is a possible D gene (5 bases). CDR1 and CDR2 (germline): MNHEY, SVGAGI. V lost 6 bases and J lost 0, with 6 bases in between. The CDR3 has 13 amino acids. The CDR3: CASRGSSYNEQFF. CDR3 DNA sequence: TGTGCCAGCAGGGGGAGCTCCTACAATGAGCAGTTCTTC.

The chain is built from TRBV9 and TRBJ2-5; 7 bases agree with TRBD1. This CDR3 contains 15 residues. CDR1 is SGDLS, CDR2 YYNGEE, per germline. V shed 0 bases, J shed 5 bases, and the junction held 7 bases outside the gene matches. The CDR3 DNA reads TGTGCCAGCAGCGTAGGAGGGGGCCCAGGGGAGACCCAGTACTTC. It encodes CASSVGGGPGETQYF.

This chain links TRBV7-2 with TRBJ2-7; D unresolved. The CDR3 runs to 13 residues. CDR1 and CDR2 (germline): SGHTA, FQGNSA. The ends were cut back, 4 bases at V and 3 bases at J, with 10 bases in the middle. CDR3 sequence (DNA): TGTGCCAGCAGCTCTACGACTGTCTACGAGCAGTACTTC. Translated: CASSSTTVYEQYF.

The chain carries TRBV6-1 and TRBJ2-7, with TRBD1 as a possible D gene (6 bases). The CDR3 has 16 residues. V lost 6 bases and J lost 5, with 23 bases in between. Germline V gives CDR1 MNHNS, CDR2 SASEGT. DNA for the CDR3: TGTGCCAGCAGGGAATATACAGGGAAGGTCAGCGACGAGCAGTACTTC. This translates into CASREYTGKVSDEQYF.

This clone was recorded a few times. This rearrangement joins TRBV11-3 to TRBJ1-6, with D possibly TRBD1 on 6 matching bases. Per the germline V gene, CDR1 is SGHNT and CDR2 is YENEEA. CDR3 length: 15 residues. Trimming removed 3 bases at V and 8 bases at J, with 14 bases between. The CDR3 DNA reads TGTGCCAGCAGCTTTCGTCAGGGGCGGGATTCACCCCTCCACTTT. Translation: CASSFRQGRDSPLHF.

Concerning this clone: Other DNA sequences in this sample translate to the same CDR3. The chain employs TRBV27 and TRBJ1-1, with 7 bases matching TRBD1. The CDR3 consists of 14 residues. Germline V CDR1 and CDR2: MNHEY, SMNVEV (reference sequence). V lost 3 bases, J lost 4 bases, and 5 bases stayed unmatched. The CDR3 is CASSFRQGGTEAFF. DNA of the CDR3: TGTGCCAGCAGTTTCCGGCAGGGGGGCACTGAAGCTTTCTTT.

The chain links TRBV2 to TRBJ1-5, with 11 bases aligning to TRBD1. Germline V gene lookup returns CDR1 SNHLY and CDR2 FYNNEI. This CDR3 has 18 amino acids. Trimming cost V 1 base and J 3 bases; bases outside gene matches: 8. The CDR3 region has the DNA TGTGCCAGCAGTGAAGGGACAGGGGGCCGCCCGTTCAATCAGCCCCAGCATTTT. Protein sequence: CASSEGTGGRPFNQPQHF.

The V call is TRBV13, the J call TRBJ2-1, with 11 bases that match TRBD1. The CDR3 is 15 residues long. V was pared by 6 bases and J by 4 bases, with 5 bases of the junction left unmatched. Germline V gives CDR1 PRHDT, CDR2 FYEKMQ (reference sequence). The CDR3 sequence: CASRVRDRGYNEQFF. CDR3 DNA sequence: TGTGCCAGCAGAGTGCGGGACAGGGGGTACAATGAGCAGTTCTTC.